The 14 T cell receptor beta chains listed next were all sequenced from one sample in a study of cytomegalovirus exposure and HLA in healthy donors. PCR primers comprised 60 Vbeta and 13 Jbeta primers. Only in-frame clones appear in the TCRdb table, and some are missing; sequencing was by immunoSEQ multiplex PCR. The table has approximately 69,000 clones, about 70% seen once. Sequencing input: PBMCs. All receptors come from a woman in her twenties or thirties in good health and CMV-seropositive.

J is TRBJ2-3 and V is TRBV9; tentative D call: TRBD2 (5 bases). Germline CDR1 and CDR2: SGDLS and YYNGEE. V dropped 1 base and J dropped 2 bases, with 8 bases sitting between them. The CDR3 has 14 amino acids. CDR3 in amino acids: CASSVSGNTDTQYF. CDR3 DNA: TGTGCCAGCAGCGTATCCGGGAACACAGATACGCAGTATTTT.

This clone was counted a single time. The rearrangement joins TRBV28 to TRBJ1-5; 8 nucleotides match TRBD1. Trimming cost V 6 bases and J 7 bases; bases outside gene matches: 8. The CDR3 length is 14 residues. The V gene's germline CDR1 is MDHEN and CDR2 SYDVKM. The CDR3 bases are TGTGCCAGCAGGCCTGGACAGGGTGGCCAGCCCCAGCATTTT. Its translation is CASRPGQGGQPQHF.

CDR3 bases: TGTGCCAGCCTGACGGGGGGCGGGACCACTGAAGCTTTCTTT. This gives the protein CASLTGGGTTEAFF. The chain links TRBV5-6 to TRBJ1-1; perhaps TRBD1 as D (6 bases). The CDR3 sequence is 14 residues long. CDR1 and CDR2 (germline): SGHDT, YYEEEE. Trimming left V 7 bases short and J 4 bases short, with 17 bases between. Using reference TRBV5-6 and TRBJ1-1 for the parts outside the CDR3, the full variable domain is DAGVTQSPTHLIKTRGQQVTLRCSPKSGHDTVSWYQQALGQGPQFIFQYYEEEERQRGNFPDRFSGHQFPNYSSELNVNALLLGDSALYLCASLTGGGTTEAFFGQGTRLTVV.

The chain combines TRBV19 with TRBJ2-1; D is perhaps TRBD2 (7 bases). The length of the CDR3 is 16 residues. V was trimmed by 3 bases and J by 4 bases, leaving 16 bases between them. Looked up from germline, CDR1 is LNHDA and CDR2 is SQIVND (reference sequence). The CDR3 region is CASSILLGGEYNEQFF. In DNA, the CDR3 is TGTGCCAGTAGTATCCTACTAGGGGGGGAATACAATGAGCAGTTCTTC.

This chain links TRBV7-2 with TRBJ1-1; 8 nucleotides line up with TRBD1. The germline CDR1 and CDR2 sequences are SGHTA and FQGNSA. This CDR3 comprises 14 residues. Losses at the gene ends were 6 bases for V and 7 bases for J; bases not matched to a gene: 10. In DNA form, the CDR3 reads TGTGCCAGCAGGCCGGGACAGGAAGGGCGTGAAGCTTTCTTT. Its protein is CASRPGQEGREAFF.

This rearrangement joins TRBV6-6 to TRBJ2-1; weak D call: TRBD2 (6 bases). Germline V gene sequence: CDR1 MNHNY, CDR2 SVGAGI (reference sequence). Trimming left V 6 bases short and J 7 bases short, with 10 bases between. CDR3 length: 12 amino acids. For the CDR3, the DNA is TGTGCCAGCAGCGGGGAGGCGAATGAGCAGTTCTTC. Translating it yields CASSGEANEQFF.

The V gene is TRBV14, the J gene TRBJ1-2; unclear D gene. CDR1 is SGHDN and CDR2 is FVKESK in the germline V gene. The CDR3 is 14 amino acids. Trimming shortened V by 4 bases and J by 2 bases, and 11 bases separated the two germline ends. The CDR3 here is CASSRTGLNYGYTF. The DNA of the CDR3 is TGTGCCAGCAGCCGGACCGGACTCAACTATGGCTACACCTTC.

This clone was found many times. J is TRBJ2-7 and V is TRBV4-1, with a weak D call TRBD2 (5 bases). V dropped 1 base and J dropped 3 bases, with 10 bases sitting between them. Germline V gene data show CDR1 as MGHRA and CDR2 as YSYEKL. This CDR3 region has 14 residues. The CDR3 loop is CASSQGRDSYEQYF. In DNA, the CDR3 is TGCGCCAGCAGCCAAGGCCGGGATAGCTACGAGCAGTACTTC.

V and J are TRBV5-4 and TRBJ2-3, with 16 bases identical to TRBD2. CDR1 is SGHNT, CDR2 YYREEE, per germline (reference sequence). The CDR3 has 17 residues. Trimming at V came to 4 bases and at J to 4 bases, leaving 6 bases not matched to a gene. In DNA, the CDR3 is TGTGCCAGCAGCCCGGGGACTAGCGGGAGGGCCTCAGATACGCAGTATTTT. Protein sequence: CASSPGTSGRASDTQYF.

The V call is TRBV6-5, the J call TRBJ1-1, with 11 bases matching TRBD1. V lost 6 bases to trimming and J lost 5 bases; unmatched junction nucleotides: 5. The germline V gene has CDR1 MNHEY and CDR2 SVGAGI. This CDR3 comprises 14 residues. This CDR3 is CASSRDRGDTEAFF. DNA for the CDR3: TGTGCCAGCAGCCGGGACAGGGGGGATACTGAAGCTTTCTTT.

This clone appeared a few times. The V gene is TRBV30, the J gene TRBJ2-3, with 11 bases matching TRBD2. Germline-derived CDR1 and CDR2 are GTSNPN and SVGIG (reference sequence). V shed 0 bases and J 5 bases; nucleotides not matched to a gene: 4. CDR3 length: 15 residues. The CDR3 is CAWSVGLAGKDTQYF. The CDR3 DNA follows: TGTGCCTGGAGTGTTGGACTAGCGGGTAAAGATACGCAGTATTTT.

This clone was counted between two and nine times. This chain connects TRBV30 to TRBJ1-3; no firm D call. CDR1 GTSNPN and CDR2 SVGIG come from the germline V gene (reference sequence). V gave up 1 base and J gave up 7 bases, with 8 bases separating them. The CDR3 totals 12 residues. DNA for the CDR3: TGTGCCTGGAGTGGGCGAGGGAACACCATATATTTT. Protein sequence: CAWSGRGNTIYF.

The chain employs TRBV6-6 and TRBJ2-2; D is ambiguous. The CDR3 has 15 amino acids. V was shortened by 5 bases and J by 0 bases, with 10 bases between the two germline ends. Germline V gene sequence: CDR1 MNHNY, CDR2 SVGAGI (reference sequence). The CDR3 nucleotides are TGTGCCAGCAGTGCGCGTCTAGCGAACACCGGGGAGCTGTTTTTT. Translated: CASSARLANTGELFF.

This chain joins TRBV29-1 and TRBJ2-2, with D perhaps TRBD1 (5 bases). V was trimmed by 6 bases and J by 4 bases, leaving 18 bases between them. The CDR3 is made up of 15 amino acids. Germline V gene data show CDR1 as SQVTM and CDR2 as ANQGSEA. The CDR3 here is CSVPTGYLITGELFF. The CDR3 DNA sequence: TGCAGCGTCCCCACAGGCTATCTAATCACCGGGGAGCTGTTTTTT.